The clone carrying this TCR beta chain showed up just a few times. The sample originates from a study of blood T cell repertoires in COVID-19. Study-level background: Spain, Italy and the United States supplied samples that represented acute and convalescent COVID-19.

The CDR3 is made up of 13 amino acids. CDR1 and CDR2 from the germline V gene are MNHEY and SVGAGI. V was pared by 8 bases and J by 7 bases, with 7 bases of the junction left unmatched. In terms of age and location, participants ranged from roughly 18 to 100 years and lived in under 30 US areas. Participants were placed into cohorts based on the clinical history they reported. In the study's own analysis: Counts of nucleated cells, estimated from reference gene primer amplification, were obtained. Assay used: immunoSEQ multiplex PCR; TCRdb lists only in-frame clones, some missing. V, J and clone size are taken as reported in that table, and D and trimming were inferred from the DNA itself. The sample lists 300,000 to 350,000 clones; 80% to 90% were seen once.

The V call is TRBV6-5, the J call TRBJ1-3; 8 bases are shared with TRBD1. The sequencing sample was made of PBMCs or T cells enriched from blood (not recorded which). The receptor was isolated from a man aged 30-40 years who had recovered from COVID-19. The CDR3 DNA sequence: TGTGCCAGCCAGAGACAGGGGATCAACACCATATATTTT. Translation gives CASQRQGINTIYF.